What follows are 9 T cell receptor beta chains derived from one specimen sequenced in a study of blood T cell repertoires in COVID-19. Produced via immunoSEQ multiplex PCR; TCRdb's table is partial and in-frame only. The table records 100,000 to 150,000 clones, around 81% of them present only once. Material: peripheral blood. These receptors came from a woman aged 45-60 years with acute or convalescent COVID-19.

This clone was counted a few times. The J gene is TRBJ1-5, the V gene TRBV11-2; possibly TRBD1 for D (5 bases). The CDR3 is made up of 15 amino acids. V was shortened by 7 bases and J by 0 bases, with 13 bases between the two germline ends. CDR1 SGHAT and CDR2 FQNNGV come from the germline V gene. CDR3 nucleotides: TGTGCCAGCACCAACCAGGGAAATAGCAATCAGCCCCAGCATTTT. Translated, it gives CASTNQGNSNQPQHF.

The V call is TRBV19, the J call TRBJ2-7; TRBD2 agrees at 8 bases. Germline CDR1 reads LNHDA; CDR2 reads SQIVND (reference sequence). J was trimmed by 3 bases and V by 3 bases; bases with no gene match: 10. This CDR3 is 16 amino acids long. CDR3 coding DNA: TGTGCCAGTAGTATTTCGGGACTAGGGCGCATCTACGAGCAGTACTTC. Protein product: CASSISGLGRIYEQYF.

This clone was counted a single time. This chain connects TRBV7-8 to TRBJ2-1; 9 bases line up with TRBD2. With V trimmed by 1 base and J by 5 bases, 3 bases remained unmatched. Germline-derived CDR1 and CDR2 are SGHVS and FQNEAQ. The CDR3 covers 15 residues. The CDR3 DNA follows: TGTGCCAGCAGCTTAGGGCTAGCGGGAAACAATGAGCAGTTCTTC. This gives the protein CASSLGLAGNNEQFF. Using reference TRBV7-8 and TRBJ2-1 for the parts outside the CDR3, the full variable domain is GAGVSQSPRYKVAKRGQDVALRCDPISGHVSLFWYQQALGQGPEFLTYFQNEAQLDKSGLPSDRFFAERPEGSVSTLKIQRTQQEDSAVYLCASSLGLAGNNEQFFGPGTRLTVL.

The CDR3 nucleotides read TGTGCCAGCAGTTTCAAGGGAGACACTGAAGCTTTCTTT. Its protein is CASSFKGDTEAFF. The J gene is TRBJ1-1, the V gene TRBV12-3 or TRBV12-4; D not resolved. CDR3 length: 13 amino acids. V was trimmed by 3 bases and J by 3 bases, leaving 8 bases between them.

V gene TRBV24-1 combines with J gene TRBJ2-5; the D gene is possibly TRBD2 (5 bases). The CDR3 loop spans 15 amino acids. The germline V gene encodes CDR1 KGHDR and CDR2 SFDVKD. V was shortened by 3 bases and J by 1 base, with 11 bases between the two germline ends. The DNA of the CDR3 is TGTGCCACCAGTGATCCCACTAGTACCCAAGAGACCCAGTACTTC. Translation: CATSDPTSTQETQYF.

The chain carries TRBV5-5 and TRBJ2-1, with TRBD2 identical over 8 bases. Germline V gene lookup returns CDR1 SGHKS and CDR2 YYEKEE (reference sequence). The V segment lost 0 bases and the J segment 0 bases; nucleotides outside the gene matches: 2. The CDR3 has 16 residues. In DNA form, the CDR3 reads TGTGCCAGCAGCTTGGAAGGGACTAGCTCCTACAATGAGCAGTTCTTC. Its translation: CASSLEGTSSYNEQFF.

The rearrangement links TRBV6-5 to TRBJ1-5; no clear D. CDR1 and CDR2 from the germline V gene are MNHEY and SVGAGI. The CDR3 runs to 13 residues. Between the trimmed V and J ends, which lost 2 bases and 3 bases, there was a span of 5 bases. CDR3 bases: TGTGCCAGCAGTTACAGAGACAATCAGCCCCAGCATTTT. This codes for CASSYRDNQPQHF.

The chain employs TRBV19 and TRBJ1-2; D not certain. The CDR3 contains 17 residues. Germline V gives CDR1 LNHDA, CDR2 SQIVND (reference sequence). V was clipped by 2 bases and J by 4 bases, with 20 bases between them. CDR3 in DNA: TGTGCCAGTAGTATAACCCCCGTGTTGGTTTTCGGCTATGGCTACACCTTC. Translation: CASSITPVLVFGYGYTF.

This sequence joins TRBV29-1 and TRBJ1-4; no clear D. Trimming shortened V by 6 bases and J by 4 bases, and 15 bases separated the two germline ends. The germline CDR1 and CDR2 sequences are SQVTM and ANQGSEA. The CDR3 covers 14 residues. The CDR3 sequence is CSVEHTGGNEKLFF. The CDR3 DNA reads TGCAGCGTGGAACACACCGGCGGTAATGAAAAACTGTTTTTT. The complete variable domain, with remaining parts taken from reference TRBV29-1 and TRBJ1-4, reads SAVISQKPSRDICQRGTSLTIQCQVDSQVTMMFWYRQQPGQSLTLIATANQGSEATYESGFVIDKFPISRPNLTFSTLTVSNMSPEDSSIYLCSVEHTGGNEKLFFGSGTQLSVL.